The clone carrying this T cell receptor (beta chain) was seen only a few times. This sample is part of a study of identical twins. The length of the CDR3 is 17 residues. With 1 base clipped from V and 5 bases from J, the junction kept 8 bases outside the gene matches. The germline V gene encodes CDR1 SGHRS and CDR2 YFSETQ. TCRdb ran MiXCR on the 5' RACE reads and lists one entry per CDR3 protein. The sample contains around 650,000 distinct CDR3 sequences, 7.1% of which appear only once. This sample was also put to use in a study of yellow fever vaccine responses in identical twins.

The chain joins TRBV5-1 to TRBJ2-2; 10 bases align to TRBD1. The receptor's source is a woman in her late teens or twenties in good health. The sequenced sample was PBMCs. The CDR3 DNA follows: TGCGCCAGCAGCTTGACCACCGGGACAGGGGCAACCGGGGAGCTGTTTTTT. This sequence encodes CASSLTTGTGATGELFF.